The rows below give T cell receptor beta chains drawn from one sample of a study of identical twins. TCRdb re-called the 5' RACE reads through MiXCR, storing one row per CDR3 protein. The table lists 400,000 to 550,000 distinct CDR3 sequences, around 24% of them singletons, with 2.5% to 3.5% in the top ten. These sequences were also reported in another study, on T cells expressing NK-cell markers.

Sequencing was carried out using CD4+ T cells sorted from blood. These receptors were collected from a woman under 30 in good health. Each CDR3 is given without its conserved first and last residue.

J: TRBJ1-5
V: TRBV6-2/TRBV6-3
CDR3: ASSYRVQPQH

J: TRBJ2-1
V: TRBV20-1
CDR3: SASGDSRRYNEQF

J: TRBJ2-7
V: TRBV5-1
CDR3: ASSFSGGPSYEQY

J: TRBJ1-2
V: TRBV4-2
CDR3: ASSQRTGSLGVYGYT

J: TRBJ1-6
V: TRBV20-1
CDR3: SAPLGGQNSPLH

J: TRBJ2-4
V: TRBV7-2
CDR3: ASSLQGYIQY

J: TRBJ2-3
V: TRBV5-1
CDR3: ASSYGGNTQY

J: TRBJ1-1
V: TRBV5-6
CDR3: ASSLVDRRNTEAF

J: TRBJ2-7
V: TRBV9
CDR3: ASSVDAGVGEQY

J: TRBJ1-4
V: TRBV6-1
CDR3: ASSLSRGARKLF